The 23 T cell receptor beta chains below were found in one sample sequenced in a study of T cells in Graves' hyperthyroidism and ophthalmopathy (dated by TCRdb to 2018 to 2020). The library was prepared using multiplex PCR. The data were produced on an Illumina HiSeq 2000. The TCR beta CDR3 regions were amplified from the RNA transcripts. The first round of RT-PCR for the TCR CDR3 was performed with the HTBI primer set and the Qiagen OneStep RT-PCR kit. TCRdb itself trimmed the public reads at Q25 with fastp, ran MiXCR and retained productive beta chains. Entries are consolidated by CDR3 protein sequence, retaining the most common genes and DNA. For this sample there are a few hundred thousand distinct CDR3 sequences; approximately 13% appear just once. Roughly 5.7% of the sample rests with the top ten. Material for sequencing was blood. The receptor set was obtained from a young woman with Graves' hyperthyroidism that later progressed to Graves' ophthalmopathy.

In its sample, this clonotype was seen once. The V and J genes are TRBV20-1 and TRBJ2-4, with 8 bases fitting TRBD2. Per the germline V gene, CDR1 is DFQATT and CDR2 is SNEGSKA (reference sequence). V shed 4 bases and J 6 bases; nucleotides not matched to a gene: 14. This CDR3 comprises 16 residues. CDR3 sequence reads: CSAIELAGTDSNIQYF. CDR3 DNA: TGCAGTGCTATAGAGTTAGCGGGAACCGATTCAAACATTCAGTACTTC.

This clonotype was seen repeatedly, ten times or more. J is TRBJ1-4 and V is TRBV28; the D gene is possibly TRBD1 (6 bases). Germline lookup yields CDR1 MDHEN and CDR2 SYDVKM. V was shortened by 9 bases and J by 3 bases, with 11 bases between the two germline ends. The CDR3 extends over 13 amino acids. The CDR3 bases are TGTGCCAGTGGGGGGGCAGCTAATGAAAAACTGTTTTTT. Encoded protein: CASGGAANEKLFF. The full variable domain, completed using reference TRBV28 and TRBJ1-4, is DVKVTQSSRYLVKRTGEKVFLECVQDMDHENMFWYRQDPGLGLRLIYFSYDVKMKEKGDIPEGYSVSREKKERFSLILESASTNQTSMYLCASGGAANEKLFFGSGTQLSVL.

This clonotype was counted many times. J is TRBJ1-3 and V is TRBV3-1; D not resolved. The CDR3 sequence is 12 residues long. V lost 2 bases to trimming and J lost 2 bases, with 1 base between them. Germline CDR1 and CDR2: LGHDT and YNNKEL (reference sequence). The CDR3 sequence: CASSQPGNTIYF. Here the CDR3 DNA reads TGTGCCAGCAGCCAACCTGGAAACACCATATATTTT.

The rearrangement links TRBV4-1 to TRBJ2-7; either TRBD1 or TRBD2 may supply D (5 bases each). Germline V gives CDR1 MGHRA, CDR2 YSYEKL. This CDR3 is built from 17 residues. Between the trimmed V and J ends, which lost 1 base and 5 bases, there was a span of 21 bases. CDR3 nucleotide sequence: TGCGCCAGCAGCCAAGCGAATTCCGGGACGCAGGGCAACGAGCAGTACTTC. Protein product: CASSQANSGTQGNEQYF.

This clonotype was observed a handful of times. This chain uses TRBV19 with TRBJ1-5; D call uncertain. The V end was cut by 5 bases, the J end by 4 bases, with 12 bases between. The length of the CDR3 is 14 residues. The germline V gene has CDR1 LNHDA and CDR2 SQIVND (reference sequence). Here the CDR3 DNA reads TGTGCCAGTAGTCTCCTGATCGGGAATCAGCCCCAGCATTTT. Translated: CASSLLIGNQPQHF.

This clonotype was detected only a few times. CDR3 in amino acids: CASSFVGAGELFF. In DNA, the CDR3 is TGTGCCAGCAGCTTTGTGGGGGCCGGGGAGCTGTTTTTT. The chain carries TRBV5-6 and TRBJ2-2; D possibly matches TRBD1 or TRBD2 (5 bases each). The germline V gene encodes CDR1 SGHDT and CDR2 YYEEEE. The CDR3 runs 13 residues. With 2 bases removed from V and 6 bases from J, the gap between germline ends came to 8 bases.

This clonotype was detected many times. V usage is TRBV6-1 and J usage is TRBJ1-3; D not certain. The CDR3 runs 17 residues. Per germline, CDR1 MNHNS and CDR2 SASEGT. The ends were cut back, 5 bases at V and 0 bases at J, with 17 bases in the middle. CDR3 amino acids: CASSYTTPTLSGNTIYF. For the CDR3, the DNA is TGTGCCAGCAGTTATACGACACCGACCCTCTCTGGAAACACCATATATTTT.

Comment on this clonotype: A much larger clone is a single base away; this may be a read error. This sequence joins TRBV10-3 and TRBJ1-4, with D hard to call. The germline gives CDR1 ENHRY, CDR2 SYGVKD. The CDR3 contains 14 residues. Trimming removed 10 bases from V and 0 bases from J, with 12 bases in between. CDR3 nucleotide sequence: TGTGCCACGATGGGCGGCACAACTAATGAAAAACTGTTTTTT. Translation gives CATMGGTTNEKLFF.

The genes are TRBV6-4 and TRBJ2-1, with D perhaps TRBD2 (6 bases). There are 15 residues in the CDR3. The germline V gene has CDR1 MRHNA and CDR2 SNTAGT. Trimming cost V 5 bases and J 6 bases, with 17 bases left between them. Written as DNA, the CDR3 is TGTGCCAGCAGTCGGGAGTTAGGACCCCGCAATGAGCAGTTCTTC. This gives the protein CASSRELGPRNEQFF.

J is TRBJ2-1 and V is TRBV20-1; D uncertain. The germline gives CDR1 DFQATT, CDR2 SNEGSKA (reference sequence). V lost 0 bases to trimming and J lost 4 bases, with 10 bases between them. CDR3 size: 14 residues. The CDR3 coding sequence is TGCAGTGCTAGAGACACCAACTGGTACAATGAGCAGTTCTTC. Protein: CSARDTNWYNEQFF.

In its sample, this clonotype was seen many times. This chain uses TRBV30 with TRBJ2-3; 8 positions match TRBD2. V was pared by 3 bases and J by 9 bases, with 8 bases of the junction left unmatched. The length of the CDR3 is 13 residues. Germline values: CDR1 GTSNPN, CDR2 SVGIG (reference sequence). DNA of the CDR3: TGTGCCTGGAGCGGGAGGGCCCAGGGGACGCAGTATTTT. This translates into CAWSGRAQGTQYF.

This clonotype has ten or more counts. CDR3 region: CASSASRGTGELFF. The CDR3 nucleotides are TGTGCCAGCAGCGCCAGCCGGGGCACCGGGGAGCTGTTTTTT. This sequence joins TRBV7-2 and TRBJ2-2; possibly TRBD2 for D (5 bases). The CDR3 runs to 14 residues. Germline lookup yields CDR1 SGHTA and CDR2 FQGNSA. The ends were cut back, 5 bases at V and 4 bases at J, with 11 bases in the middle.

This clonotype came up a few times. J is TRBJ2-7 and V is TRBV6-1; D ambiguous. CDR1 and CDR2 (germline): MNHNS, SASEGT. V lost 8 bases and J 0 bases, leaving 14 bases between the germline ends. The CDR3 is 14 residues long. The CDR3 reads CASSPTDTSYEQYF. The CDR3 region has the DNA TGTGCCAGCTCTCCCACAGACACCTCCTACGAGCAGTACTTC.

The sample holds many counts of this clonotype. The chain combines TRBV29-1 with TRBJ2-7, with 8 nucleotides matching TRBD1. V lost 4 bases to trimming and J lost 4 bases; unmatched junction nucleotides: 9. Germline loops: CDR1 SQVTM, CDR2 ANQGSEA. The CDR3 spans 14 residues. For the CDR3, the DNA is TGCAGCGTTGCCTCGCAGGGGGCAGCTTACGAGCAGTACTTC. Amino acid sequence: CSVASQGAAYEQYF.

This clonotype turned up a few times. The junction does not match germline at one end; this may be a read error. The genes are TRBV6-2 or TRBV6-3 and TRBJ2-7; TRBD2 agrees at 10 bases. Germline V lookup: CDR1 MNHEY, CDR2 SVGEGT. CDR3 length: 15 amino acids. CDR3: CASSYLPSGSYEQHF. In nucleotides, the CDR3 is TGTGCCAGCAGTTACCTGCCTAGCGGGAGCTACGAGCAGCACTTC.

This clonotype was seen many times. The V call is TRBV28, the J call TRBJ1-5; D may be TRBD1 (5 bases). Germline assignment: CDR1 MDHEN and CDR2 SYDVKM. The CDR3 extends over 15 amino acids. Trimming cost V 7 bases and J 3 bases, with 16 bases left between them. The CDR3 spells CASINGGGANQPQHF. The CDR3 DNA reads as TGTGCCAGCATCAACGGAGGAGGGGCCAATCAGCCCCAGCATTTT.

There are many counts of this clonotype. The V call is TRBV20-1, the J call TRBJ2-3; D remains unclear. V shed 7 bases and J shed 5 bases, with 13 bases lying between them. This CDR3 contains 12 residues. The V gene's germline CDR1 is DFQATT and CDR2 SNEGSKA (reference sequence). DNA for the CDR3: TGCAGTGTGATACCCAGTGGAGATACGCAGTATTTT. Protein sequence: CSVIPSGDTQYF.

At least ten counts were recorded for this clonotype. The J gene is TRBJ2-3, the V gene TRBV5-6; D is unresolved. Deletions cut 2 bases from V and 4 bases from J, with 8 bases between. The germline V gene has CDR1 SGHDT and CDR2 YYEEEE. CDR3 length: 13 amino acids. CDR3 nucleotide sequence: TGTGCCAGCAGCTTTGGTAGGGCAGATACGCAGTATTTT. Its protein product is CASSFGRADTQYF. The full variable domain, in which reference TRBV5-6 and TRBJ2-3 provide the parts outside the CDR3, is DAGVTQSPTHLIKTRGQQVTLRCSPKSGHDTVSWYQQALGQGPQFIFQYYEEEERQRGNFPDRFSGHQFPNYSSELNVNALLLGDSALYLCASSFGRADTQYFGPGTRLTVL.

A word on this clonotype: A read error may be the cause here, since a much bigger clone is one base away. V is TRBV3-1 and J is TRBJ1-2, with D tentatively TRBD1 (5 bases). CDR1 LGHDT and CDR2 YNNKEL come from the germline V gene (reference sequence). CDR3 size: 14 residues. V was shortened by 4 bases and J by 6 bases, with 15 bases between the two germline ends. The CDR3 nucleotides are TGTGCCAGCAGCCGACCGGAACAGGAGAATGGCTACACCTTC. Translated: CASSRPEQENGYTF.

This clonotype occurred many times. The V gene is TRBV5-1, the J gene TRBJ1-2, with 7 bases lining up with TRBD1. Germline CDR1 and CDR2: SGHRS and YFSETQ. V gave up 2 bases and J gave up 5 bases; unmatched junction bases: 9. The CDR3 is 15 amino acids. The CDR3, as DNA: TGCGCCAGCAGCTTCAGCGGGGGACAGTCTTATGGCTACACCTTC. This translates into CASSFSGGQSYGYTF. The entire variable domain, with the rest obtained from reference TRBV5-1 and TRBJ1-2, is as follows: KAGVTQTPRYLIKTRGQQVTLSCSPISGHRSVSWYQQTPGQGLQFLFEYFSETQRNKGNFPGRFSGRQFSNSRSEMNVSTLELGDSALYLCASSFSGGQSYGYTFGSGTRLTVV.

This clonotype was detected many times. CDR3 nucleotide sequence: TGTGCCAGCAGTTCCCCTCGGGTTGGGAATGAGTACGAGCAGTACTTC. This gives the protein CASSSPRVGNEYEQYF. The chain has TRBV28 and TRBJ2-7; no clear D. V dropped 4 bases and J dropped 4 bases, with 20 bases sitting between them. The CDR3 is made up of 16 amino acids. The germline V gene encodes CDR1 MDHEN and CDR2 SYDVKM.

This chain connects TRBV20-1 to TRBJ2-7; TRBD2 might be the D (6 bases). The CDR3 covers 15 residues. Germline V gene lookup returns CDR1 DFQATT and CDR2 SNEGSKA (reference sequence). V was pared by 0 bases and J by 0 bases, with 12 bases between. The DNA of the CDR3 is TGCAGTGCTAGAGATCGGGAGAGCCCCTCCTACGAGCAGTACTTC. Its translation: CSARDRESPSYEQYF.

Comment on this clonotype: One base away lies a much larger clone, so this may be a sequencing read error. The chain is built from TRBV4-2 and TRBJ2-1; TRBD2 matches 14 bases. The CDR3 consists of 14 residues. With 6 bases clipped from V and 7 bases from J, the junction kept 2 bases outside the gene matches. Germline-derived CDR1 and CDR2 are LGHNA and YNFKEQ. The DNA for the CDR3 is TGTGCCAGCAGGGGACTAGCGGGAGAAAATGAGCAGTTCTTC. This encodes CASRGLAGENEQFF.